This section outlines one T cell receptor (beta chain) sequence together with its context. What it binds is not known. The PCR contained 60 Vbeta and 13 Jbeta primers. Sequenced by immunoSEQ multiplex PCR; TCRdb stores in-frame clones only, minus some. The sample lists approximately 150,000 clones; 75% to 85% were seen once. These data originate in a study of cytomegalovirus exposure and HLA in healthy donors. Notes on the study in general: As a later analysis revealed, the rate of TCR association differed by HLA locus, with DRB1 most and HLA-C fewest.

Germline CDR1 is SGHNT and CDR2 is YYREEE (reference sequence). V was shortened by 5 bases and J by 4 bases, with 20 bases between the two germline ends. This CDR3 contains 16 residues. The chain is built from TRBV5-4 and TRBJ2-3; D perhaps matches TRBD2 (7 bases). The sequence was collected from a woman aged 50 to 65 in good health and CMV-seronegative. The sample consisted of PBMCs. This chain's CDR3 is CASRWLGGGQPDTQYF. The DNA for the CDR3 is TGTGCCAGCAGATGGCTGGGAGGGGGTCAGCCAGATACGCAGTATTTT.